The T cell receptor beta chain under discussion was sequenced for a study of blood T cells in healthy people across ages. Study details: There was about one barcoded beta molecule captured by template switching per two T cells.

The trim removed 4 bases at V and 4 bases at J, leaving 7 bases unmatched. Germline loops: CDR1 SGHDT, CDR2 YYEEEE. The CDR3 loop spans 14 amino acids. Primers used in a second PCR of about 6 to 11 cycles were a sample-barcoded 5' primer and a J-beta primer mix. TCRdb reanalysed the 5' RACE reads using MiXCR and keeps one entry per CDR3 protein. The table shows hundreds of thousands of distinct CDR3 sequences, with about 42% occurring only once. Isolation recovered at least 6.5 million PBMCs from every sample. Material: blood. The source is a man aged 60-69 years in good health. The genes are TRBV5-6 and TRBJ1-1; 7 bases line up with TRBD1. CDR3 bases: TGTGCCAGCAGCGTGTTCACAGGGGTCACTGAAGCTTTCTTT. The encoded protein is CASSVFTGVTEAFF. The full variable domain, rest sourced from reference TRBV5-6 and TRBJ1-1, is DAGVTQSPTHLIKTRGQQVTLRCSPKSGHDTVSWYQQALGQGPQFIFQYYEEEERQRGNFPDRFSGHQFPNYSSELNVNALLLGDSALYLCASSVFTGVTEAFFGQGTRLTVV.